Each of the 28 T cell receptor beta chains below was sequenced from the same sample in a study of cytomegalovirus exposure and HLA in healthy donors. The study ran its PCR with 60 Vbeta and 13 Jbeta primers. Profiling relied on immunoSEQ multiplex PCR, and the TCRdb table lists in-frame clones only, not all of them. This repertoire shows about 150,000 clones, approximately 10% found once; its top ten account for 5.5% to 8%. Source material: PBMCs. These receptors all stem from a woman aged 40 to 50 in good health and CMV-seropositive.

CDR3 sequence: CASRGEGFKSEQFF. The CDR3 DNA follows: TGTGCCAGCAGGGGGGAGGGGTTTAAATCTGAGCAGTTCTTC. The gene calls are TRBV6-1 and TRBJ2-1; 7 nucleotides agree with TRBD2. The V gene's germline CDR1 is MNHNS and CDR2 SASEGT. Losses at the gene ends were 6 bases for V and 9 bases for J; bases not matched to a gene: 11. The CDR3 loop spans 14 amino acids.

This clone showed up just a few times. The DNA of the CDR3 is TGCGCCAGCAGCGAGGGACACGGAGGCGCAGATACGCAGTATTTT. This codes for CASSEGHGGADTQYF. This chain uses TRBV5-1 with TRBJ2-3; D may be TRBD1 (6 bases). CDR3 length: 15 amino acids. V was trimmed by 4 bases and J by 4 bases, leaving 16 bases between them. The germline V gene encodes CDR1 SGHRS and CDR2 YFSETQ.

V gene TRBV19 combines with J gene TRBJ1-2; D not certain. V was shortened by 10 bases and J by 0 bases, with 9 bases between the two germline ends. Germline CDR1 reads LNHDA; CDR2 reads SQIVND (reference sequence). CDR3 length: 12 amino acids. The CDR3 reads CATLSANYGYTF. CDR3 DNA sequence: TGTGCCACCTTATCCGCTAACTATGGCTACACCTTC.

The chain is built from TRBV5-1 and TRBJ1-4; no definite D call. The ends were cut back, 3 bases at V and 5 bases at J, with 8 bases in the middle. This CDR3 has 13 residues. Germline loops: CDR1 SGHRS, CDR2 YFSETQ. The DNA for the CDR3 is TGCGCCAGCAGCTGGGCCCCCAATGAAAAACTGTTTTTT. This translates into CASSWAPNEKLFF.

The chain joins TRBV25-1 to TRBJ1-4, with D possibly matching TRBD1 (6 bases). Germline lookup yields CDR1 MGHDK and CDR2 SYGVNS. The CDR3 covers 15 residues. V shed 6 bases and J shed 3 bases, with 14 bases lying between them. The CDR3 coding sequence is TGTGCCAGCAGCCCCACAGGGACGGCTAATGAAAAACTGTTTTTT. It translates to CASSPTGTANEKLFF.

Only a few counts were recorded for this clone. The chain couples TRBV19 to TRBJ2-5, with 8 bases matching TRBD1. CDR3 length equals 14 residues. The J segment lost 2 bases and the V segment lost 6 bases, leaving 5 bases of the junction unmatched. The germline CDR1 and CDR2 sequences are LNHDA and SQIVND (reference sequence). The CDR3: CASRGQGRQETQYF. CDR3 nucleotides: TGTGCCAGTAGAGGACAGGGTAGGCAAGAGACCCAGTACTTC.

The chain uses TRBV14 and TRBJ1-2; D possibly corresponds to TRBD1 (5 bases). V shed 1 base and J shed 3 bases, with 9 bases lying between them. The CDR3 is 14 amino acids. Germline-derived CDR1 and CDR2 are SGHDN and FVKESK. The CDR3 DNA sequence: TGTGCCAGCAGCCAAGTCCGGGGGGACTATGGCTACACCTTC. It codes for CASSQVRGDYGYTF.

The chain employs TRBV18 and TRBJ1-1; D not certain. The CDR3 covers 13 residues. CDR1 is KGHSH, CDR2 LQKENI, per germline. Trimming took 6 bases from V and 3 from J, leaving 11 bases between them. In nucleotides, the CDR3 is TGTGCCAGCTCCCTCATAGGAGACACTGAAGCTTTCTTT. Translation: CASSLIGDTEAFF.

The rearrangement uses TRBV6-5 and TRBJ2-7, with 9 bases fitting TRBD1. Germline-derived CDR1 and CDR2 are MNHEY and SVGAGI. This CDR3 region has 12 residues. After removal of 11 bases from V and 6 bases from J, the junction contained 8 bases not matched to a gene. The CDR3 loop is CAVRQGVSEQYF. In DNA form, the CDR3 reads TGTGCCGTACGACAGGGGGTCTCCGAGCAGTACTTC.

The chain links TRBV7-2 to TRBJ2-2; 8 nucleotides match TRBD1. Per the germline V gene, CDR1 is SGHTA and CDR2 is FQGNSA. This CDR3 has 17 residues. Trimming at V came to 6 bases and at J to 2 bases, leaving 11 bases not matched to a gene. The CDR3 DNA reads as TGTGCCAGCAGACCCGAGGGACAGGCGATTAACACCGGGGAGCTGTTTTTT. It codes for CASRPEGQAINTGELFF.

This clone was counted only a few times. A read error is likely, as this CDR3 ends without the conserved phenylalanine or tryptophan. The chain recombines TRBV27 with TRBJ2-2, with a tentative D call TRBD2 (5 bases). Germline assignment: CDR1 MNHEY and CDR2 SMNVEV (reference sequence). V was shortened by 5 bases and J by 8 bases, with 9 bases between the two germline ends. The CDR3 length is 12 residues. The DNA of the CDR3 is TGTGCCAGCAGTATCCCGGGAGGGGAGCTGTTTTTG. It encodes CASSIPGGELFL.

This clone came up a few times. The V gene is TRBV2, the J gene TRBJ2-7, with 7 bases that match TRBD1. This CDR3 is 13 amino acids long. The V gene end was trimmed by 6 bases and the J gene end by 3 bases; junction bases not matched to a gene: 5. CDR1 is SNHLY, CDR2 FYNNEI, per germline. The CDR3 region is CASSRDSLYEQYF. The CDR3 bases are TGTGCCAGCAGCCGGGACAGCCTCTACGAGCAGTACTTC. Full variable domain (remainder filled in from reference TRBV2 and TRBJ2-7): EPEVTQTPSHQVTQMGQEVILRCVPISNHLYFYWYRQILGQKVEFLVSFYNNEISEKSEIFDDQFSVERPDGSNFTLKIRSTKLEDSAMYFCASSRDSLYEQYFGPGTRLTVT.

As regards this clone: Other DNA variants within this sample encode the same CDR3. This sequence joins TRBV2 and TRBJ2-7; possible D gene TRBD2, 6 bases. The CDR3 extends over 13 amino acids. Trimming took off 7 bases at V and 4 bases at J, with 14 bases between the two ends. Germline values: CDR1 SNHLY, CDR2 FYNNEI. The CDR3 bases are TGTGCCAGCAATGGCGTCGGGGGATACGAGCAGTACTTC. It codes for CASNGVGGYEQYF.

With regard to this clone: The sample has other DNA sequences that encode this CDR3 too. The rearrangement joins TRBV5-1 to TRBJ2-2; 8 bases align to TRBD2. This CDR3 has 16 amino acids. CDR1 is SGHRS and CDR2 is YFSETQ in the germline V gene. J lost 3 bases, V lost 1 base, and 5 bases had no gene match. The CDR3 sequence is CASSLQRGIYTGELFF. CDR3 nucleotide sequence: TGCGCCAGCAGCTTGCAGCGGGGGATCTACACCGGGGAGCTGTTTTTT.

In its sample, this clone was seen a few times. J is TRBJ1-6 and V is TRBV11-3; no reliable D call. Deletions cut 3 bases from V and 7 bases from J, with 7 bases between. Germline V gene lookup returns CDR1 SGHNT and CDR2 YENEEA. The CDR3 extends over 13 amino acids. Here the CDR3 DNA reads TGTGCCAGCAGCTTTTCTCGGAATTCACCCCTCCACTTT. This sequence encodes CASSFSRNSPLHF.

This clone was observed a few times. The CDR3 here is CASRFRGGTGTGYTF. The CDR3 nucleotides are TGTGCCAGCAGGTTTCGGGGAGGGACAGGGACCGGCTACACCTTC. The V gene is TRBV5-4, the J gene TRBJ1-2, with 9 bases identical to TRBD1. There are 15 residues in the CDR3. The trim removed 5 bases at V and 8 bases at J, leaving 13 bases unmatched. Germline V gene data show CDR1 as SGHNT and CDR2 as YYREEE (reference sequence).

This chain links TRBV6-1 with TRBJ1-6, with TRBD1 identical over 8 bases. The CDR3 contains 14 residues. Germline CDR1 MNHNS, CDR2 SASEGT. V lost 6 bases and J lost 7; bases outside the gene matches: 5. This CDR3 is CASRLQGGNSPLHF. In DNA, the CDR3 is TGTGCCAGCAGGCTACAGGGGGGCAATTCACCCCTCCACTTT.

The chain recombines TRBV5-1 with TRBJ2-3; 13 nucleotides agree with TRBD2. Germline V gene sequence: CDR1 SGHRS, CDR2 YFSETQ. This CDR3 has 17 amino acids. With V trimmed by 4 bases and J by 1 base, 6 bases remained unmatched. CDR3 DNA: TGCGCCAGCAGCCGACTAGGGACTAGCGGGGGCACAGATACGCAGTATTTT. Translated: CASSRLGTSGGTDTQYF.

This clone has more than one count but fewer than ten. V usage is TRBV5-5 and J usage is TRBJ1-1; D call uncertain. Germline CDR1 reads SGHKS; CDR2 reads YYEKEE (reference sequence). The CDR3 is 13 residues long. Trimming left V 2 bases short and J 2 bases short, with 7 bases between. The CDR3 is CASSFGRNTEAFF. CDR3 in DNA: TGTGCCAGCAGCTTTGGCAGAAACACTGAAGCTTTCTTT.

This clone turned up a few times. This rearrangement joins TRBV5-1 to TRBJ1-5; possible D gene TRBD1, 6 bases. CDR1 is SGHRS and CDR2 is YFSETQ in the germline V gene. Trimming removed 0 bases at V and 5 bases at J, with 15 bases between. The CDR3 is 16 amino acids. The CDR3 DNA reads TGCGCCAGCAGCTTGGCGCCGACAGGTCGGGATCAGCCCCAGCATTTT. Its translation is CASSLAPTGRDQPQHF.

The rearrangement joins TRBV6-5 to TRBJ1-6; tentative D call: TRBD1 (6 bases). Between the trimmed V and J ends, which lost 0 bases and 11 bases, there was a span of 11 bases. Germline V gene sequence: CDR1 MNHEY, CDR2 SVGAGI. The length of the CDR3 is 14 residues. CDR3 amino acids: CASSYSNRATPLHF. The CDR3 nucleotides read TGTGCCAGCAGTTACTCCAACAGGGCTACACCCCTCCACTTT.

This clone showed up just a few times. The chain recombines TRBV5-1 with TRBJ2-3; TRBD1 agrees at 7 bases. The CDR3 sequence is 14 residues long. Per germline, CDR1 SGHRS and CDR2 YFSETQ. V lost 6 bases and J lost 3; bases outside the gene matches: 7. The CDR3 loop reads CASTREGATDTQYF. In nucleotides, the CDR3 is TGCGCCAGCACTCGAGAGGGGGCGACAGATACGCAGTATTTT. Variable domain in full (rest from reference TRBV5-1 and TRBJ2-3): KAGVTQTPRYLIKTRGQQVTLSCSPISGHRSVSWYQQTPGQGLQFLFEYFSETQRNKGNFPGRFSGRQFSNSRSEMNVSTLELGDSALYLCASTREGATDTQYFGPGTRLTVL.

This clone appeared a few times. The chain recombines TRBV19 with TRBJ2-2, with 9 bases aligning to TRBD1. Germline V lookup: CDR1 LNHDA, CDR2 SQIVND (reference sequence). The ends lost 1 base at V and 3 bases at J; junction bases unmatched: 6. This CDR3 comprises 17 residues. The CDR3 nucleotides read TGTGCCAGTAGTATAGTACAGGACAGGGGTTACACCGGGGAGCTGTTTTTT. Amino acids: CASSIVQDRGYTGELFF.

The chain couples TRBV7-3 to TRBJ2-1; 13 bases map to TRBD2. The CDR3 has 15 residues. Germline V CDR1 and CDR2: SGHTA, FQGTGA. J lost 7 bases, V lost 5 bases, and 5 bases had no gene match. In DNA, the CDR3 is TGTGCCAGCAGCCCCGGGACTAGCGGGGCTAATGAGCAGTTCTTC. Protein product: CASSPGTSGANEQFF.

This clone was found a few times. The chain combines TRBV6-6 with TRBJ2-2, with TRBD1 matching over 9 bases. The V gene's germline CDR1 is MNHNY and CDR2 SVGAGI (reference sequence). The V and J ends lost 4 bases and 6 bases, in that order; junction bases with no gene match: 6. CDR3 length: 15 amino acids. The CDR3 loop reads CASSFDGTGSGELFF. In DNA form, the CDR3 reads TGTGCCAGCAGTTTCGACGGGACAGGGTCCGGGGAGCTGTTTTTT.

The chain has TRBV11-2 and TRBJ1-2, with a tentative D call TRBD1 (5 bases). Trimming took 6 bases from V and 7 from J, leaving 27 bases between them. The CDR3 is 17 amino acids. Germline assignment: CDR1 SGHAT and CDR2 FQNNGV. This chain's CDR3 is CASSFGGVATPAGGYTF. The CDR3 coding sequence is TGTGCCAGCAGTTTCGGAGGGGTGGCTACACCGGCGGGTGGCTACACCTTC.

This clone appeared a few times. This chain connects TRBV4-3 to TRBJ2-1, with D possibly TRBD1 on 6 matching bases. Trimming left V 1 base short and J 5 bases short, with 12 bases between. The CDR3 totals 15 residues. Germline lookup yields CDR1 LGHNA and CDR2 YSLEER. The CDR3 here is CASSQGQGQNNEQFF. The CDR3 DNA reads TGCGCCAGCAGCCAAGGCCAGGGACAAAACAATGAGCAGTTCTTC.

The genes are TRBV21-1 and TRBJ1-2; the table calls TRBD1, which could not be checked here. TRBV21-1 corresponds to a pseudogene. The CDR3 runs 14 residues. CDR3 in DNA: TGTGCCAGCAGCAACCTGGTCCCAGGGCATGGCTACACCTTC. Amino acid sequence: CASSNLVPGHGYTF.